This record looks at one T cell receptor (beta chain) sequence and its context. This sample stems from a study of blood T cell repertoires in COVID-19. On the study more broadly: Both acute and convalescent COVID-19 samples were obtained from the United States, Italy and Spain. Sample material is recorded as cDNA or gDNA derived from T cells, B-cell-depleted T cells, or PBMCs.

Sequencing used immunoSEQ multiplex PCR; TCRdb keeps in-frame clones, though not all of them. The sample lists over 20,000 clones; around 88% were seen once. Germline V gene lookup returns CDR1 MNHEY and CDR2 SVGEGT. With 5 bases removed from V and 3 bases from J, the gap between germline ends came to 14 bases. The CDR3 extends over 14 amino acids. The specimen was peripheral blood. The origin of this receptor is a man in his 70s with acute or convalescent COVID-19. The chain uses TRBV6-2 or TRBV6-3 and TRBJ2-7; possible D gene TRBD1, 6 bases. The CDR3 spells CASSLSGVGYEQYF. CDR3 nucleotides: TGTGCCAGCAGTCTGTCAGGGGTGGGCTACGAGCAGTACTTC.